The source of this T cell receptor (beta chain) is a study of blood T cell repertoires in COVID-19. Profiling relied on immunoSEQ multiplex PCR, and the TCRdb table lists in-frame clones only, not all of them. The table includes about 80,000 clones, approximately 88% detected once. Germline CDR1 is MNHEY and CDR2 is SVGAGI. The CDR3 is made up of 14 amino acids. The V gene end was trimmed by 5 bases and the J gene end by 8 bases; junction bases not matched to a gene: 11. The clonotype was recovered from a woman older than 75 with acute or convalescent COVID-19. The J gene is TRBJ1-2, the V gene TRBV6-5; 7 bases match TRBD1. Input material: peripheral blood. The CDR3 loop reads CASSLRQGSGGYTF. DNA of the CDR3: TGTGCCAGCAGTCTCCGACAGGGTTCCGGAGGCTACACCTTC.